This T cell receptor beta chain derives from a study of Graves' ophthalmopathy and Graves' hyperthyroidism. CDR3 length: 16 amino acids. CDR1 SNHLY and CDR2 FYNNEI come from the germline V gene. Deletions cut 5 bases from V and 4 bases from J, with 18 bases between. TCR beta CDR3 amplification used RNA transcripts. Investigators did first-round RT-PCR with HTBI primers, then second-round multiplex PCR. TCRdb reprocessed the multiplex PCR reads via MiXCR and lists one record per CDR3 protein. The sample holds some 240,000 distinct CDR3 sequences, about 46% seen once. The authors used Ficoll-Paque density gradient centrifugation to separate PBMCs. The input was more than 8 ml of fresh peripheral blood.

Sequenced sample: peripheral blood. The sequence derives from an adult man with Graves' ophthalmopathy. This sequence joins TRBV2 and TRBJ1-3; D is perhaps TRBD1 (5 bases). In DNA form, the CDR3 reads TGTGCCAGCAGTTTAGGGGCCAGGTTCATCGGAAACACCATATATTTT. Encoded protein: CASSLGARFIGNTIYF.